The clone carrying this T cell receptor beta chain appeared once. Those enrolled in Seattle joined during active infection and were followed longitudinally afterward. These data belong to a study of blood T cell repertoires in COVID-19. Looking at the study overall: Sites across the United States, Italy and Spain contributed samples from acute and convalescent COVID-19. T cells, B-cell-depleted T cells, or PBMCs supplied cDNA or gDNA.

Per the original data handling: Researchers report that nucleated cell counts were estimated from reference gene primer amplification. Profiled with immunoSEQ multiplex PCR; TCRdb holds only in-frame clones, not every one. That table furnishes V, J and clone size, whereas the DNA furnished D and trimming. This table holds roughly 100,000 clones, 90% found once. Sequenced input: peripheral blood. The clonotype comes from a man in his late teens or twenties with COVID-19, enrolled during active disease.

Here the CDR3 DNA reads TGTGCCAGCAGTTCCGGGACAGGGCTCTACGAGCAGTACTTC. It specifies CASSSGTGLYEQYF. This chain links TRBV27 with TRBJ2-7; 9 nucleotides align to TRBD1. J was trimmed by 3 bases and V by 4 bases; bases with no gene match: 4. Germline CDR1 MNHEY, CDR2 SMNVEV (reference sequence). The CDR3 consists of 14 residues.